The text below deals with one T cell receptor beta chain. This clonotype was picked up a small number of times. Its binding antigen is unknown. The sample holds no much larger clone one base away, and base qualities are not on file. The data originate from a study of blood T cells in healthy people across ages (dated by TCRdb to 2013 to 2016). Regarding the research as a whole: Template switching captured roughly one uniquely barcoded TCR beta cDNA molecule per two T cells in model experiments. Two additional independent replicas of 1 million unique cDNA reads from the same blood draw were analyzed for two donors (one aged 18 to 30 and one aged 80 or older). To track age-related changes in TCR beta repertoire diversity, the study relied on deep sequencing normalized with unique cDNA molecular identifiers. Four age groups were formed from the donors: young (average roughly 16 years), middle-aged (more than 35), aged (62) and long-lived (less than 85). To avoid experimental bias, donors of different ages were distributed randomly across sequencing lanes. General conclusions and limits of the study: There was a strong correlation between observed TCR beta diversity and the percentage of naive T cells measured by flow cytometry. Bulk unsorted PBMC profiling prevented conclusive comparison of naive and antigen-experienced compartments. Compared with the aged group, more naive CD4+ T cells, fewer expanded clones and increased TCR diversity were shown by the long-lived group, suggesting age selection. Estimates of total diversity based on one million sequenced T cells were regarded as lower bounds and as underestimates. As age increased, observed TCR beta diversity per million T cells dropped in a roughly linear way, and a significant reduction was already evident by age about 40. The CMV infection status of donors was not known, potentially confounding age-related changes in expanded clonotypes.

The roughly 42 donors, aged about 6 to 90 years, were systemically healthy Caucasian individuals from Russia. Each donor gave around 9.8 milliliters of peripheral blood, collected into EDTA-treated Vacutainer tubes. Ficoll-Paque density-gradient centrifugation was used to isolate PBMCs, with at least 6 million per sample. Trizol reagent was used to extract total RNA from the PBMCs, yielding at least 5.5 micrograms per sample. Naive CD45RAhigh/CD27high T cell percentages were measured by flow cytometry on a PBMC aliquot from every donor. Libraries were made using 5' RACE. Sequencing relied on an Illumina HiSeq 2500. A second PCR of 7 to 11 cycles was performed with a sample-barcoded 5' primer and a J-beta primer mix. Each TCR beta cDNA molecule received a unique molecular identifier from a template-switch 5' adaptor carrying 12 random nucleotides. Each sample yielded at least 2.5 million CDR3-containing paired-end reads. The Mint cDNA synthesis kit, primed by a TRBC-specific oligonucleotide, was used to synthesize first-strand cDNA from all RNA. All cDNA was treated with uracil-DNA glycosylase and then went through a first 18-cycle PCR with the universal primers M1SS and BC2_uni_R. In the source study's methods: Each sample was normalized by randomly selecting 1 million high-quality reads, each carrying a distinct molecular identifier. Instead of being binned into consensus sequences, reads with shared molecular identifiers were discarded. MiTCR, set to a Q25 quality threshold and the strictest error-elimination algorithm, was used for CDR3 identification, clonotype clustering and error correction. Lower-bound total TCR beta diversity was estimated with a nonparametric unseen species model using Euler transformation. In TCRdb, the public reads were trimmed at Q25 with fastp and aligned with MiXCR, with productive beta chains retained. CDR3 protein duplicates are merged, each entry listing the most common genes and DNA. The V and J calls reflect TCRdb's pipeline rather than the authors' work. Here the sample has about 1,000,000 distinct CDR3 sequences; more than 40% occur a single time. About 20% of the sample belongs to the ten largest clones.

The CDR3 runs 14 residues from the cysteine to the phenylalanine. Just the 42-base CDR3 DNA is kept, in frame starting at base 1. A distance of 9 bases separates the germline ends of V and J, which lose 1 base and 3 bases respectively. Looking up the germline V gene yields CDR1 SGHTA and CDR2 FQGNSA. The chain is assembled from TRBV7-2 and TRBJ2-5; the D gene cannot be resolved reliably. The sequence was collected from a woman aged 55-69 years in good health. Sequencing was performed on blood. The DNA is TGTGCCAGCAGCTTAGAACGCCTAAAAGAGACCCAGTACTTC. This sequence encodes CASSLERLKETQYF.